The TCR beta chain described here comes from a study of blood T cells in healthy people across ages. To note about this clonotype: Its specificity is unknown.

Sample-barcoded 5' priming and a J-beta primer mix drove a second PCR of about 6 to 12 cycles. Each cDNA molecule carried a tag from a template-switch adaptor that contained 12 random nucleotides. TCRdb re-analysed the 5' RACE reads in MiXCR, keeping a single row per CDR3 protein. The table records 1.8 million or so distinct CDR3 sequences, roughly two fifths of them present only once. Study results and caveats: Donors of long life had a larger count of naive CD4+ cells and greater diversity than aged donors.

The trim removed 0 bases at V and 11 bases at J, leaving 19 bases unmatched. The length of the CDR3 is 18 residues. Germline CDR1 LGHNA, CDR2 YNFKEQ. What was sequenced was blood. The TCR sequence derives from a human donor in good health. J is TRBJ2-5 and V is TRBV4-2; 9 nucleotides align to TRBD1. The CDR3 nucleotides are TGTGCCAGCAGCCAAGATGAGGGACCGGGACAGGGTTTATGGGAGCAGTACTTC. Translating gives CASSQDEGPGQGLWEQYF.